This entry is about one T cell receptor (beta chain). The entry originates in a study of Ad26.COV2.S vaccination and SARS-CoV-2 variants. Treatment in this sample: around 19 received Ad26.COV2.S at low or high dose, single or two shots; about 5 received placebo; per-sample allocation not given. Each sample was drawn 63 days after the first injection (of vaccine or placebo). It was an adult aged 18-55 years in Boston who was the donor. Only in-frame clones appear in the TCRdb table, and some are missing; sequencing was by immunoSEQ multiplex PCR. Seen here are some 480,000 clones, around 90% observed once, and the top ten hold around 13%. The V and J ends lost 6 bases and 9 bases, in that order; junction bases with no gene match: 12. Germline loops: CDR1 LNHDA, CDR2 SQIVND (reference sequence). The CDR3 runs 15 residues.

V gene TRBV19 combines with J gene TRBJ1-5; 9 nucleotides line up with TRBD1. The sequences come from peripheral blood, collected in a trial of Ad26.COV2.S vaccine versus placebo. The sequence was collected from a person aged 18-60 years who received the Ad26.COV2.S COVID-19 vaccine or a placebo. Here the CDR3 DNA reads TGTGCCAGTAGCCCCGGGACAGGGAATAGCAGGCCCCAGCATTTT. It yields the protein CASSPGTGNSRPQHF. Using reference TRBV19 and TRBJ1-5 for the parts outside the CDR3, the full variable domain is DGGITQSPKYLFRKEGQNVTLSCEQNLNHDAMYWYRQDPGQGLRLIYYSQIVNDFQKGDIAEGYSVSREKKESFPLTVTSAQKNPTAFYLCASSPGTGNSRPQHFGDGTRLSIL.